This is a list of T cell receptor beta chains from one sample in a study of blood T cell repertoires in COVID-19. Profiled with immunoSEQ multiplex PCR; TCRdb holds only in-frame clones, not every one. The table lists approximately 170,000 clones, 80% to 90% of them singletons, with around 8.6% in the top ten. The specimen was peripheral blood. The source of these receptors is a man aged 50-59 years with active or convalescent COVID-19. CDR3s include the opening cysteine and the closing phenylalanine or tryptophan. Clone size is not always given. Where it is, it says once, few, many or a class for expanded clones.

cdr3_length,v_call,clone_size,j_call,cdr3_aa
16,TRBV6-2/TRBV6-3,once,TRBJ2-2,CASSRPSGGTTGELFF
14,TRBV27,.,TRBJ1-2,CASSKTGETYGYTF
14,TRBV2,.,TRBJ2-1,CASIYGLAGNEQFF
13,TRBV7-2,once,TRBJ1-1,CASSLYRGLEAFF
18,TRBV6-7,.,TRBJ1-2,CASSYVLGEGPTNYGYTF
13,TRBV7-9,.,TRBJ2-3,CASSALPADTQYF
13,TRBV27,.,TRBJ2-3,CASRRQGGDTQYF
13,TRBV12-3/TRBV12-4,.,TRBJ1-1,CASSFAGGEGAFF
13,TRBV11-2,.,TRBJ2-7,CASSTRQLYEQYF
15,TRBV5-1,.,TRBJ2-3,CASSSTGQGTDTQYF
14,TRBV25-1,.,TRBJ2-1,CASSETGTGSAQFF
16,TRBV18,.,TRBJ2-5,CASSPPGDSGSGTQYF
18,TRBV3-1/TRBV3-2,.,TRBJ2-7,CASSHSYLAALVPYEQYF
15,TRBV6-1,.,TRBJ1-5,CASSEWGASNQPQHF
13,TRBV28,.,TRBJ1-2,CAITTTQGNGYTF
13,TRBV24-1,once,TRBJ2-3,CATSAGQGDTQYF
14,TRBV3-1/TRBV3-2,few,TRBJ1-5,CASSQDTNHQPQHF
16,TRBV6-5,.,TRBJ1-5,CASSYHRADSNQPQHF
15,TRBV14,.,TRBJ1-4,CASSLLTGIEEKLFF
12,TRBV6-1,.,TRBJ2-1,CASSELYNEQFF
15,TRBV19,.,TRBJ2-1,CASKSRERSYNEQFF
18,TRBV19,.,TRBJ2-3,CATSWTSGSPQGSYTQYF
14,TRBV11-2,.,TRBJ2-3,CASSRGALKDTQYF
13,TRBV12-3/TRBV12-4,.,TRBJ2-2,CASSTENTGELFF
16,TRBV18,.,TRBJ2-1,CASSQYDRGSGDEQFF
16,TRBV28,.,TRBJ2-7,CASRNSGGSRSYEQYF
14,TRBV6-2/TRBV6-3,.,TRBJ2-2,CASTPGTGVGELFF
14,TRBV18,.,TRBJ2-2,CASSPGAVIGELFF
15,TRBV5-5,.,TRBJ2-2,CASSLAGGHTGELFF
16,TRBV9,.,TRBJ2-5,CASSARPEGPQETQYF
12,TRBV30,.,TRBJ1-3,CAWTVSGNTIYF
14,TRBV9,.,TRBJ2-3,CASSVGGPKDTQYF
15,TRBV14,.,TRBJ1-6,CASSHLTGTYSPLHF
17,TRBV18,.,TRBJ1-5,CASSPWGQGGSNQPQHF
11,TRBV6-2/TRBV6-3,few,TRBJ1-2,CASSVDYGYTF
14,TRBV2,once,TRBJ1-5,CASNRDRGVQPQHF
13,TRBV19,.,TRBJ1-6,CASSQGWDSPLHF
19,TRBV29-1,.,TRBJ2-2,CSVDPDGLAGGANTGELFF
14,TRBV5-1,.,TRBJ2-7,CASSLAGGGLEQYF
18,TRBV28,.,TRBJ2-1,CASSFTRLAGPSYNEQFF
15,TRBV10-1,.,TRBJ2-1,CASSDPGTEVDEQFF
15,TRBV7-3,.,TRBJ2-1,CASSPGLAGYNEQFF
14,TRBV9,.,TRBJ2-5,CASSASSRMETQYF
21,TRBV27,.,TRBJ2-3,CASSPEIENRDIYPNTDTQYF
15,TRBV6-1,.,TRBJ1-2,CASSEWGTDNYGYTF
15,TRBV7-3,once,TRBJ2-2,CASSIGGANTGELFF
16,TRBV7-9,once,TRBJ1-2,CASSLGVVAGGSSYTF
14,TRBV7-2,.,TRBJ2-7,CASSLMPSNYEQYF
14,TRBV9,.,TRBJ1-4,CASSVGGWDEKLFF
16,TRBV25-1,.,TRBJ2-2,CASRRGGQANTGELFF
10,TRBV2,.,TRBJ2-4,CASSEAIQYF
15,TRBV5-1,.,TRBJ2-3,CASKKRAASTDTQYF
15,TRBV5-6,.,TRBJ1-1,CASIFTGGQNTEAFF
13,TRBV24-1,.,TRBJ1-4,CATSPRVGEKLFF
15,TRBV5-4,.,TRBJ2-3,CASSPDRKGTDTQYF
13,TRBV12-3/TRBV12-4,few,TRBJ1-2,CASSRTLNYGYTF
16,TRBV7-9,.,TRBJ1-2,CASSSFALDRGHGYTF
15,TRBV27,few,TRBJ2-1,CASRPGQGTYNEQFF
16,TRBV19,.,TRBJ2-1,CASRSGISPHYNEQFF